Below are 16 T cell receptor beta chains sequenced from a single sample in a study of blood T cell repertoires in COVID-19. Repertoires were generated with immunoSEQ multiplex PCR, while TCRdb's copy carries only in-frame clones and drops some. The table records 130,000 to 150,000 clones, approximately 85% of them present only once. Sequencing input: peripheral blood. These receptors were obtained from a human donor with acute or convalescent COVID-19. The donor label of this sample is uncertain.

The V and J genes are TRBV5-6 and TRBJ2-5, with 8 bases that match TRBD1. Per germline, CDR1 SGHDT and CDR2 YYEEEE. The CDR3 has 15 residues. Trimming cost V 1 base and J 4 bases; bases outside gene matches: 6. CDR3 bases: TGTGCCAGCAGCTTGCCACAGGGGGGTGGAGAGACCCAGTACTTC. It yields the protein CASSLPQGGGETQYF.

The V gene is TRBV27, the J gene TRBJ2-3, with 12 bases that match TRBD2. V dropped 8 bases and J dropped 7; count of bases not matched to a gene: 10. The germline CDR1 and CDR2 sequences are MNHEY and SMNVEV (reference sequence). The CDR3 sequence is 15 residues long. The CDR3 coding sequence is TGTGCCAGCTACCCCACTAGCGGGGGGTATTATACGCAGTATTTT. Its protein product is CASYPTSGGYYTQYF.

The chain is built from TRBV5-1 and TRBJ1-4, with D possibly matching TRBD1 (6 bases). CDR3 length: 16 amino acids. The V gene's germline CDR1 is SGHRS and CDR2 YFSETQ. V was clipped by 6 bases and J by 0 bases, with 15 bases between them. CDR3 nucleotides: TGCGCCAGCAAAGGTGGGGGCACTGCAACTAATGAAAAACTGTTTTTT. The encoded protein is CASKGGGTATNEKLFF.

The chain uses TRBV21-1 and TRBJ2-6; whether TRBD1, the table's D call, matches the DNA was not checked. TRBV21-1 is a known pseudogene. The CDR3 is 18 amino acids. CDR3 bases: TGTGCCAGCAGAGAGAACAGGGGGCCCCACTCTGGGGCCAACGTCCTGACTTTC. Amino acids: CASRENRGPHSGANVLTF.

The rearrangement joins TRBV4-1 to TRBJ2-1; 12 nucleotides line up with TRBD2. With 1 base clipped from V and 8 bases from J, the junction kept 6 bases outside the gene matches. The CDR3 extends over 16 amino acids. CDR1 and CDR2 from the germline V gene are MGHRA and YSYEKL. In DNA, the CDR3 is TGCGCCAGCAGCCAAGTTAGACTAGCGGGGGCCGATGAGCAGTTCTTC. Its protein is CASSQVRLAGADEQFF.

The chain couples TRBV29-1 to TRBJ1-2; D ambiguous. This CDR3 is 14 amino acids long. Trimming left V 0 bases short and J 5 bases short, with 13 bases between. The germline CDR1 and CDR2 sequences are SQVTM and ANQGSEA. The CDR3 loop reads CSVEDSADGYGYTF. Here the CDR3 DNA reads TGCAGCGTTGAAGATTCGGCGGATGGGTATGGCTACACCTTC.

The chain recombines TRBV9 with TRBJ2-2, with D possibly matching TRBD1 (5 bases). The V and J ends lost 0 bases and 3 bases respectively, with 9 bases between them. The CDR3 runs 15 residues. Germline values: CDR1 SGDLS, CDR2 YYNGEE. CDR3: CASSVVGVDTGELFF. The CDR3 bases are TGTGCCAGCAGCGTAGTAGGGGTCGACACCGGGGAGCTGTTTTTT.

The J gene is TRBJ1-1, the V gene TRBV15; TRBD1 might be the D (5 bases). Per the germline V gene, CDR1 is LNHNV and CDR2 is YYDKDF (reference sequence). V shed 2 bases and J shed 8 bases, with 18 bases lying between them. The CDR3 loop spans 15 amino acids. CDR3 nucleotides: TGTGCCACCAGCAGACCCCCAGGGCGACTTACCGAAGCTTTCTTT. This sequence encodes CATSRPPGRLTEAFF.

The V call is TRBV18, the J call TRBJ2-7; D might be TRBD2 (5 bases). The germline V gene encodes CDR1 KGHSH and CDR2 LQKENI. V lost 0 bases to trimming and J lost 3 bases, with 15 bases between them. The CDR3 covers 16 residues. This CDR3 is CASSPPGTVGLYEQYV. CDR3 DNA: TGTGCCAGCTCACCACCCGGTACAGTCGGACTCTACGAGCAGTACGTC.

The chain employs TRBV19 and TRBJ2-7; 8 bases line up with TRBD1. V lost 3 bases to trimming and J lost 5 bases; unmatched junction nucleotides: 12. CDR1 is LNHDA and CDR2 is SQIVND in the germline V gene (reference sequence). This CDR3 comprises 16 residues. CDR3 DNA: TGTGCCAGTAGTATTTTTCAGGGGGCGGGTATCCACGAGCAGTACTTC. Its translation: CASSIFQGAGIHEQYF.

The CDR3 region is CASSPDRGSYNEQFF. CDR3 bases: TGTGCCAGCAGCCCGGACAGGGGATCCTACAATGAGCAGTTCTTC. The V gene is TRBV5-4, the J gene TRBJ2-1; 9 bases align to TRBD1. Trimming cost V 4 bases and J 1 base; bases outside gene matches: 3. In germline, CDR1 is SGHNT, CDR2 YYREEE (reference sequence). CDR3 length equals 15 residues.

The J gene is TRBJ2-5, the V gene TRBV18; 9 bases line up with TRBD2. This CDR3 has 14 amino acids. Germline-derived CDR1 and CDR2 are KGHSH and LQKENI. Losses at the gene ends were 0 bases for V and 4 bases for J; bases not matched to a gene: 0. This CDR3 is CASSPPTSGETQYF. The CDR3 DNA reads TGTGCCAGCTCACCACCGACTAGCGGAGAGACCCAGTACTTC.

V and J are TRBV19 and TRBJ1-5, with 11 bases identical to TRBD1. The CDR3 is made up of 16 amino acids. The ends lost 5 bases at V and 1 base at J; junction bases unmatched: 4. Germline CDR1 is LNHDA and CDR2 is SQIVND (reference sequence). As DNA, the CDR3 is TGTGCCAGTAGTCCGGACAGGGGGCAAAGCAATCAGCCCCAGCATTTT. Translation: CASSPDRGQSNQPQHF.

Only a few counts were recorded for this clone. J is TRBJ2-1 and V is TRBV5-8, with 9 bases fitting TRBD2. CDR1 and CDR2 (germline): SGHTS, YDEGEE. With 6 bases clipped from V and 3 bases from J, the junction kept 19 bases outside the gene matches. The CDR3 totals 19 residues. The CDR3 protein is CASTPKVAGVYSGYNEQFF. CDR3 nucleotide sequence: TGTGCCAGCACCCCCAAGGTAGCGGGAGTTTATTCTGGCTACAATGAGCAGTTCTTC.

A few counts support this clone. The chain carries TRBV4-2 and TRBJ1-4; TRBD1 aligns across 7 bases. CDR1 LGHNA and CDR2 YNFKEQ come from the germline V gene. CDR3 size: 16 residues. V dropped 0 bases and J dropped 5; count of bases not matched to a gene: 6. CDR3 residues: CASSQDVGQKNEKLFF. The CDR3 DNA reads TGTGCCAGCAGCCAAGATGTGGGACAGAAAAATGAAAAACTGTTTTTT.

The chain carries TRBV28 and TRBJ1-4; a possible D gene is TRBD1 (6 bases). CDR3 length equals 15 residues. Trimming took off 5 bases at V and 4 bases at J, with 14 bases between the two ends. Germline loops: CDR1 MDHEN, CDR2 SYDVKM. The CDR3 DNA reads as TGTGCCAGCAGTCCTGGGGGGGCGGATAATGAAAAACTGTTTTTT. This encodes CASSPGGADNEKLFF.